This T cell receptor (beta chain) appears in the sequencing data of a study of cytomegalovirus exposure and HLA in healthy donors. General study results and limits: Later on, an analysis tied 15,000 to 20,000 TCR beta sequences to HLA alleles at 0.05 false discovery rate. Further analysis, carried out later, found HLA-associated TCR beta chains more clonally expanded than equally common other chains. Presence/absence results assume similar sequencing depth per donor, which may not hold.

Germline lookup yields CDR1 MNHEY and CDR2 SVGAGI. The V and J ends lost 1 base and 10 bases, in that order; junction bases with no gene match: 4. CDR3 size: 13 residues. PCR involved 60 Vbeta and 13 Jbeta primers. Clones were sequenced by immunoSEQ multiplex PCR, and TCRdb holds only the in-frame ones, with some missing. Here the sample spans some 170,000 clones, 60% to 80% being singletons. As for this clone: The target antigen is unknown.

What was sequenced was PBMCs. This chain connects TRBV6-5 to TRBJ1-1, with 9 bases that match TRBD1. This TCR was sampled from a man aged 18 to 30 in good health and CMV-seropositive. The CDR3 spells CASSYFGQGRAFF. The CDR3 nucleotides read TGTGCCAGCAGTTACTTCGGACAGGGGAGAGCTTTCTTT.